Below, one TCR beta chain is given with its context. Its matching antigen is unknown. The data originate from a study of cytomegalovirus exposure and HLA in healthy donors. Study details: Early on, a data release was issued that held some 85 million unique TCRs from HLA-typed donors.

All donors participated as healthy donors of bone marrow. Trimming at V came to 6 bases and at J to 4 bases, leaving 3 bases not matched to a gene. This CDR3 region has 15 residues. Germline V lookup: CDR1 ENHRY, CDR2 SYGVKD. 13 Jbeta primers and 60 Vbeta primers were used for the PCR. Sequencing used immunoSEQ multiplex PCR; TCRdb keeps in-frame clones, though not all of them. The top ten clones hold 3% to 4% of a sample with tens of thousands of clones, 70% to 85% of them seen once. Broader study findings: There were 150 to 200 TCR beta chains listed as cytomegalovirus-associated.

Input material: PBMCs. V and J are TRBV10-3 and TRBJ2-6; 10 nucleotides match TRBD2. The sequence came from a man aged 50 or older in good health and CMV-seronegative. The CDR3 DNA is TGTGCCATCAGACAGGGACTAGCGGGGGCCAACGTCCTGACTTTC. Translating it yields CAIRQGLAGANVLTF.